Listed below are T cell receptor beta chains from one sample, sequenced in a study of CD8+ T cells in alopecia areata. Measured with immunoSEQ multiplex PCR; TCRdb has only the in-frame clones, and not every one. The sample consists of around 200,000 clones, roughly 50% of them appearing once. Sequencing used CD8+ T cells sorted from blood, obtained at week 24, from a patient treated with tofacitinib. The source is a human donor with alopecia areata. Each CDR3 is given with its conserved first and last residue. A D gene is named only where the DNA matches it firmly. Clone size appears in some rows only: once, few, many, or a class for an expanded clone.

TRBV30	TRBD1	NA	TRBJ1-1	CALIRDRGNSDTEAFF	TGTGCCTTAATCCGGGACAGGGGAAATTCGGACACTGAAGCTTTCTTT
TRBV6-5	TRBD1	NA	TRBJ1-4	CASQGGEKLFF	TGTGCCAGTCAGGGGGGTGAAAAACTGTTTTTT
TRBV7-8	NA	NA	TRBJ1-2	CASSHSLNQRVDGYTF	TGTGCCAGCAGCCATTCGCTGAACCAACGGGTTGATGGCTACACCTTC
TRBV4-3	TRBD1	NA	TRBJ1-1	CASSQENRGTEAFF	TGCGCCAGCAGCCAGGAAAACAGGGGGACTGAAGCTTTCTTT
TRBV29-1	NA	NA	TRBJ1-4	CSVVERGIQNEKLFF	TGCAGCGTTGTGGAAAGGGGGATACAAAATGAAAAACTGTTTTTT
TRBV7-9	TRBD2	once	TRBJ2-7	CASSSPGLAGLEQYF	TGTGCCAGCAGCTCACCGGGACTAGCGGGGCTCGAGCAGTACTTC
TRBV27	NA	NA	TRBJ1-1	CASILDTEAFF	TGTGCCAGCATCCTGGACACTGAAGCTTTCTTT
TRBV29-1	NA	NA	TRBJ1-1	CSVEERGESEAFF	TGCAGCGTTGAAGAGAGGGGAGAGAGTGAAGCTTTCTTT
TRBV7-6	NA	NA	TRBJ2-7	CASSLAGLATYEQYF	TGTGCCAGCAGCTTAGCTGGGCTAGCAACCTACGAGCAGTACTTC
TRBV7-9	TRBD1	NA	TRBJ1-1	CASSSTGEAPQAFF	TGTGCCAGCAGCTCGACAGGGGAGGCTCCACAAGCTTTCTTT
TRBV27	TRBD2	NA	TRBJ2-7	CASTAGSGGALGEQYF	TGTGCCAGTACGGCCGGGAGCGGGGGGGCTCTAGGCGAGCAGTACTTC
TRBV27	NA	once	TRBJ2-7	CASRGLSSYEQYF	TGTGCCAGCAGGGGACTGAGCTCCTACGAGCAGTACTTC
TRBV29-1	TRBD1	NA	TRBJ2-7	CSVDLGTDYEQYF	TGCAGCGTTGATCTGGGGACAGATTACGAGCAGTACTTC
TRBV29-1	NA	NA	TRBJ2-5	CSVDGGLQETQYF	TGCAGCGTTGACGGGGGGCTCCAAGAGACCCAGTACTTC
TRBV7-6	NA	NA	TRBJ1-5	CASSSDRNQPQHF	TGTGCCAGCAGCTCGGACAGAAATCAGCCCCAGCATTTT
TRBV9	NA	NA	TRBJ1-2	CASSVPGANYGYTF	TGTGCCAGCAGCGTCCCCGGGGCTAACTATGGCTACACCTTC
TRBV30	TRBD1	NA	TRBJ1-2	CAWSVESGGGMGYTF	TGTGCCTGGAGTGTAGAGTCAGGGGGCGGGATGGGCTACACCTTC
TRBV14	NA	NA	TRBJ2-1	CASSLARDHLTYEQFF	TGTGCCAGCAGCCTAGCTAGGGACCACCTTACATATGAGCAGTTCTTC
TRBV29-1	NA	NA	TRBJ1-2	CSVVGGETYGYTF	TGCAGCGTTGTTGGGGGTGAGACCTATGGCTACACCTTC
TRBV10-3	NA	NA	TRBJ2-2	CAISSQGGSTGELFF	TGTGCCATCAGTTCGCAGGGGGGATCCACCGGGGAGCTGTTTTTT
TRBV23-1	TRBD1	few	TRBJ1-5	CASSQNRGSNQPQHF	TGCGCCAGCAGTCAAAACAGGGGGAGCAATCAGCCCCAGCATTTT
TRBV29-1	NA	few	TRBJ2-3	CSVEDLRNVVTGTDTQYF	TGCAGCGTTGAAGATCTACGGAACGTGGTAACCGGCACAGATACGCAGTATTTT
TRBV9	NA	few	TRBJ2-1	CASSVGGAGDEQFF	TGTGCCAGCAGCGTAGGAGGTGCAGGGGATGAGCAGTTCTTC
TRBV2	NA	NA	TRBJ1-3	CASSESGQANTIYF	TGTGCCAGCAGTGAATCTGGGCAGGCGAACACCATATATTTT
TRBV11-1	NA	NA	TRBJ2-7	CASSLGRTYEQYF	TGTGCCAGCAGCCTAGGACGGACCTACGAGCAGTACTTC
TRBV7-8	NA	NA	TRBJ1-2	CASSGADGQGYYGYTF	TGTGCCAGCAGCGGAGCAGATGGGCAAGGGTACTATGGCTACACCTTC
TRBV4-3	NA	NA	TRBJ1-2	CASSQVEGVGYGYTF	TGCGCCAGCAGCCAAGTCGAGGGGGTGGGCTATGGCTACACCTTC
TRBV2	NA	NA	TRBJ2-1	CATRRGGNEQFF	TGTGCAACTAGGCGGGGAGGCAATGAGCAGTTCTTC
TRBV4-3	NA	NA	TRBJ2-5	CASSQDTLRETQYF	TGCGCCAGCAGCCAAGATACTTTAAGAGAGACCCAGTACTTC
TRBV29-1	NA	few	TRBJ2-2	CSVAPDGELFF	TGCAGCGTTGCCCCAGACGGGGAGCTGTTTTTT
TRBV9	TRBD1	once	TRBJ2-1	CASSPDRFPTHEQFF	TGTGCCAGCAGCCCGGACAGGTTCCCGACCCATGAGCAGTTCTTC
TRBV29-1	TRBD1	NA	TRBJ1-2	CSVGIGTGGDYGYTF	TGCAGCGTTGGAATCGGGACAGGAGGGGACTATGGCTACACCTTC
TRBV5-1	NA	NA	TRBJ2-7	CASSFGRGVYEQYF	TGCGCCAGCAGCTTTGGCAGGGGCGTCTACGAGCAGTACTTC
TRBV15	NA	NA	TRBJ2-7	CATSRIADAEHEQYF	TGTGCCACCAGCAGAATCGCCGATGCCGAACACGAGCAGTACTTC
TRBV25-1	NA	few	TRBJ1-2	CASLSGHGYGYTF	TGTGCCAGCCTGTCGGGACACGGCTATGGCTACACCTTC
TRBV7-2	NA	few	TRBJ1-1	CASSLSPLRDTEAFF	TGTGCCAGCAGCTTGTCCCCTCTACGGGACACTGAAGCTTTCTTT
TRBV19	TRBD1	NA	TRBJ2-5	CASSIKVRDRNQETQYF	TGTGCCAGTAGTATCAAAGTACGGGACAGAAACCAAGAGACCCAGTACTTC
TRBV28	NA	NA	TRBJ2-7	CASSLGVGTPYEQYF	TGTGCCAGCAGTTTAGGGGTGGGGACCCCTTACGAGCAGTACTTC
TRBV7-3	NA	NA	TRBJ1-1	CASSRRMNTEAFF	TGTGCCAGCAGCCGTCGCATGAACACTGAAGCTTTCTTT
TRBV29-1	NA	few	TRBJ2-7	CSVEGWGSSYEQYF	TGCAGCGTTGAAGGGTGGGGGAGCTCCTACGAGCAGTACTTC
TRBV29-1	TRBD1	few	TRBJ1-2	CSVKTGDYGYTF	TGCAGCGTAAAGACAGGGGACTATGGCTACACCTTC
TRBV2	NA	few	TRBJ1-1	CASSDGGNTEAFF	TGTGCCAGCAGCGATGGGGGAAACACTGAAGCTTTCTTT
TRBV2	NA	NA	TRBJ1-5	CASSAIATDYNQPQHF	TGTGCCAGCAGTGCCATTGCGACAGACTACAATCAGCCCCAGCATTTT
TRBV30	TRBD2	once	TRBJ2-7	CAWSLTSGHAEQYF	TGTGCCTGGAGCCTCACTAGCGGGCATGCCGAGCAGTACTTC
TRBV29-1	NA	NA	TRBJ2-1	CSVEEGYNEQFF	TGCAGCGTTGAAGAGGGTTACAATGAGCAGTTCTTC
TRBV11-1	TRBD1	NA	TRBJ2-7	CASSLGTGKGYEQYF	TGTGCCAGCAGCCTCGGGACAGGGAAGGGTTACGAGCAGTACTTC
TRBV5-1	TRBD1	NA	TRBJ1-1	CASSLDDWEGAKYTEAFF	TGCGCCAGCAGCTTGGACGATTGGGAGGGGGCTAAGTACACTGAAGCTTTCTTT
TRBV4-2	TRBD1	NA	TRBJ2-1	CASSHIERGGVDEQFF	TGTGCCAGCAGCCACATCGAACGAGGGGGCGTTGATGAGCAGTTCTTC
TRBV6-6	NA	NA	TRBJ1-6	CATLPDEFSSNSPLHF	TGTGCCACCTTGCCTGACGAATTCAGTTCGAACTCACCCCTCCACTTT
TRBV9	TRBD1	few	TRBJ1-6	CASSSGTGGSPLHF	TGTGCCAGCAGCTCCGGGACAGGGGGTTCACCCCTCCACTTT
TRBV7-6	TRBD1	NA	TRBJ1-6	CASSPRDRDLSSYYSPLHF	TGTGCCAGCAGCCCGCGGGACAGGGACTTAAGCTCCTATTATTCACCCCTCCACTTT
TRBV28	NA	NA	TRBJ1-6	CASAQSSRLSPLHF	TGTGCCAGCGCCCAATCATCCCGGCTATCACCCCTCCACTTT
TRBV4-3	NA	few	TRBJ2-3	CASSQTGTDTQYF	TGCGCCAGCAGCCAAACTGGCACAGATACGCAGTATTTT
TRBV5-1	TRBD1	few	TRBJ2-7	CASSLAGQGADEQYF	TGCGCCAGCAGCTTGGCCGGACAGGGGGCAGACGAGCAGTACTTC
TRBV23-1	NA	few	TRBJ2-7	CASSQFKQYF	TGCGCCAGCAGTCAATTTAAGCAGTACTTC
TRBV5-4	NA	NA	TRBJ2-7	CASSFYGSPSYEQYF	TGTGCCAGCAGCTTCTACGGGTCTCCCTCCTACGAGCAGTACTTC
TRBV23-1	NA	NA	TRBJ1-5	CASSQDLGQPQHF	TGCGCCAGCAGCCAAGATCTGGGTCAGCCCCAGCATTTT
TRBV5-5	NA	few	TRBJ2-7	CASSLGSGSYEQYF	TGTGCCAGCAGCCTGGGGTCAGGGAGCTACGAGCAGTACTTC